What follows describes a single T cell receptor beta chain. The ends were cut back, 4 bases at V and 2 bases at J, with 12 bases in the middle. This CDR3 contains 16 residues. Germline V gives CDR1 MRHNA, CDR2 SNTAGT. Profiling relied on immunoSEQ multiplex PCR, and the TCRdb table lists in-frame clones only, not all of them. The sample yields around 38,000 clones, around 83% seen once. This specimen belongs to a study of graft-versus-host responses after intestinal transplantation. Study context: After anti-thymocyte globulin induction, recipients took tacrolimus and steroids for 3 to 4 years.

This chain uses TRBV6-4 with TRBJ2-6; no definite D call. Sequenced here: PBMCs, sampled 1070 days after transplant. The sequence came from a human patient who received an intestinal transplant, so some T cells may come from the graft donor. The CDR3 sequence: CASSAVIWPGANVLTF. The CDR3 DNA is TGTGCCAGCAGTGCCGTAATCTGGCCTGGGGCCAACGTCCTGACTTTC.